These 21 T cell receptor beta chains originate from one sample sequenced in a study of OX40 agonist ivuxolimab in advanced cancers. Sequencing was performed with immunoSEQ multiplex PCR; in TCRdb, only in-frame clones are kept and a portion is missing. The sample yields about 73,000 clones, about 80% seen once. The sequencing used CD4+ or CD8+ T cells sorted from blood, collected in a trial of the OX40 agonist ivuxolimab. The receptors were gathered from an adult with an advanced solid tumor such as melanoma, head and neck, liver or kidney cancer.

The CDR3 sequence: CASSLTAELYNEQFF. The CDR3 DNA sequence: TGTGCCAGCAGCTTGACAGCTGAACTCTACAATGAGCAGTTCTTC. The chain recombines TRBV7-2 with TRBJ2-1; possible D gene TRBD1, 5 bases. The CDR3 runs to 15 residues. The V and J ends lost 3 bases and 3 bases respectively, with 12 bases between them. Looked up from germline, CDR1 is SGHTA and CDR2 is FQGNSA.

This rearrangement joins TRBV4-3 to TRBJ2-1; 7 bases are a match to TRBD2. V lost 2 bases to trimming and J lost 2 bases; unmatched junction nucleotides: 3. Germline CDR1 and CDR2: LGHNA and YSLEER. The CDR3 covers 15 residues. The CDR3: CASSQLADPYNEQFF. The CDR3 DNA sequence: TGCGCCAGCAGCCAACTAGCGGACCCCTACAATGAGCAGTTCTTC.

This clone was picked up one time. The chain recombines TRBV20-1 with TRBJ2-7; perhaps TRBD1 as D (5 bases). V lost 5 bases and J 6 bases, leaving 11 bases between the germline ends. The CDR3 length is 11 residues. Germline CDR1 DFQATT, CDR2 SNEGSKA (reference sequence). CDR3 DNA: TGCAGTGCTGGGGCTGGGGTCGAGCAGTACTTC. Translating gives CSAGAGVEQYF.

V usage is TRBV18 and J usage is TRBJ1-4; D call uncertain. Trimming pared 5 bases from V and 0 bases from J, leaving 7 bases between. This CDR3 has 14 amino acids. The germline CDR1 and CDR2 sequences are KGHSH and LQKENI. The CDR3 bases are TGTGCCAGCTCAGGCCTTTCAACTAATGAAAAACTGTTTTTT. The encoded protein is CASSGLSTNEKLFF.

V and J are TRBV6-5 and TRBJ2-2, with TRBD2 as a possible D gene (7 bases). Germline CDR1 MNHEY, CDR2 SVGAGI. This CDR3 has 16 residues. With 0 bases removed from V and 7 bases from J, the gap between germline ends came to 15 bases. CDR3 sequence: CASSYSGGGRSGELFF. The DNA of the CDR3 is TGTGCCAGCAGTTACTCTGGGGGGGGGCGTAGCGGGGAGCTGTTTTTT.

This chain connects TRBV28 to TRBJ1-5; possible D gene TRBD1, 5 bases. V lost 5 bases to trimming and J lost 4 bases, with 15 bases between them. Germline V CDR1 and CDR2: MDHEN, SYDVKM. The length of the CDR3 is 15 residues. In DNA form, the CDR3 reads TGTGCCAGCAGTCTCGGCGGGGACCGAAATCAGCCCCAGCATTTT. Its translation: CASSLGGDRNQPQHF.

J is TRBJ1-5 and V is TRBV9; D might be TRBD1 (5 bases). Trimming removed 3 bases from V and 5 bases from J, with 15 bases in between. This CDR3 spans 15 amino acids. Germline lookup yields CDR1 SGDLS and CDR2 YYNGEE. The CDR3 loop reads CASSEGTGAYQPQHF. The CDR3 nucleotides read TGTGCCAGCAGCGAAGGGACCGGGGCTTATCAGCCCCAGCATTTT.

CDR3 DNA: TGTGCCAGCAGCCTCGACACGGGAGAAAAACTGTTTTTT. Translation gives CASSLDTGEKLFF. The rearrangement joins TRBV11-3 to TRBJ1-4; D is ambiguous. This CDR3 is built from 13 residues. Trimming shortened V by 5 bases and J by 8 bases, and 12 bases separated the two germline ends. Germline CDR1 is SGHNT and CDR2 is YENEEA.

The chain has TRBV19 and TRBJ1-3; TRBD1 matches 10 bases. Germline values: CDR1 LNHDA, CDR2 SQIVND (reference sequence). CDR3 length equals 16 residues. V shed 5 bases and J 0 bases; nucleotides not matched to a gene: 4. CDR3 region: CASSSRTGGSGNTIYF. CDR3 coding DNA: TGTGCCAGTAGTTCCCGGACAGGGGGCTCTGGAAACACCATATATTTT.

The chain joins TRBV11-2 to TRBJ2-4; D unresolved. CDR3 length: 11 amino acids. CDR1 and CDR2 from the germline V gene are SGHAT and FQNNGV. With 5 bases removed from V and 10 bases from J, the gap between germline ends came to 9 bases. This CDR3 is CASSPGWIQYF. DNA for the CDR3: TGTGCCAGCAGCCCGGGTTGGATTCAGTACTTC. The whole variable domain, remainder taken from reference TRBV11-2 and TRBJ2-4, is EAGVAQSPRYKIIEKRQSVAFWCNPISGHATLYWYQQILGQGPKLLIQFQNNGVVDDSQLPKDRFSAERLKGVDSTLKIQPAKLEDSAVYLCASSPGWIQYFGAGTRLSVL.

This clone was found a few times. This chain uses TRBV11-2 with TRBJ2-3; 8 bases match TRBD2. This CDR3 has 13 amino acids. Per the germline V gene, CDR1 is SGHAT and CDR2 is FQNNGV. V gave up 8 bases and J gave up 6 bases; unmatched junction bases: 7. For the CDR3, the DNA is TGTGCCAGCTATGGGCGGGGGGTGGATACGCAGTATTTT. Encoded protein: CASYGRGVDTQYF.

This clone was observed a handful of times. The rearrangement joins TRBV4-1 to TRBJ2-2; TRBD2 aligns across 13 bases. After removal of 3 bases from V and 7 bases from J, the junction contained 11 bases not matched to a gene. Per germline, CDR1 MGHRA and CDR2 YSYEKL. This CDR3 region has 18 residues. The CDR3 is CASSQLPGLAGYDGELFF. The CDR3 coding sequence is TGCGCCAGCAGCCAGCTTCCGGGACTAGCGGGATACGACGGGGAGCTGTTTTTT.

The V call is TRBV6-5, the J call TRBJ2-6, with D uncertain. The CDR3 is 16 residues long. The V gene lost 0 bases and the J gene lost 2 bases, with 8 bases spanning the gap. Germline V gene lookup returns CDR1 MNHEY and CDR2 SVGAGI. The CDR3 bases are TGTGCCAGCAGTTACTCCTGGCATACTGGGGCCAACGTCCTGACTTTC. Amino acid sequence: CASSYSWHTGANVLTF.

The genes are TRBV5-1 and TRBJ2-1, with D unclear. The germline V gene encodes CDR1 SGHRS and CDR2 YFSETQ. Trimming stripped 7 bases from V and 0 bases from J, with 14 bases between. The CDR3 has 15 residues. CDR3 amino acids: CASSKDASSYNEQFF. In nucleotides, the CDR3 is TGCGCCAGCTCTAAGGACGCGAGCTCCTACAATGAGCAGTTCTTC.

Notes on this clone: Other DNA sequences in this specimen translate into the identical CDR3. The chain has TRBV5-1 and TRBJ1-2, with D tentatively TRBD1 (6 bases). The germline V gene encodes CDR1 SGHRS and CDR2 YFSETQ. The V gene lost 0 bases and the J gene lost 5 bases, with 14 bases spanning the gap. The CDR3 runs 15 residues. The CDR3 loop reads CASSLGGQGTYGYTF. The CDR3 nucleotides are TGCGCCAGCAGCTTGGGGGGGCAGGGCACTTATGGCTACACCTTC.

The chain joins TRBV5-1 to TRBJ2-7, with TRBD1 as a possible D gene (6 bases). Looked up from germline, CDR1 is SGHRS and CDR2 is YFSETQ. The V end lost 3 bases, the J end lost 2 bases, and 21 bases lay between the germline ends. This CDR3 region has 17 residues. Here the CDR3 reads CASSYTTGPRLTYEQYF. The CDR3 DNA follows: TGCGCCAGCAGCTACACCACAGGGCCCCGCTTGACCTACGAGCAGTACTTC.

The CDR3: CASVGSTLLPFLLQYF. CDR3 coding DNA: TGTGCCAGCGTCGGGAGTACACTTTTACCGTTTTTATTGCAGTACTTC. The chain uses TRBV2 and TRBJ2-7, with D maybe TRBD2 (6 bases). The CDR3 length is 16 residues. Trimming removed 8 bases at V and 9 bases at J, with 29 bases between. Germline assignment: CDR1 SNHLY and CDR2 FYNNEI.

This chain uses TRBV4-2 with TRBJ2-2; TRBD1 matches at 8 bases. Germline CDR1 reads LGHNA; CDR2 reads YNFKEQ. The V and J ends lost 3 bases and 7 bases, in that order; junction bases with no gene match: 19. This CDR3 has 19 amino acids. Written as DNA, the CDR3 is TGTGCCAGCAGCCAGGAGATAATCCCCGTCAGGGGGCGGAACGGGGAGCTGTTTTTT. Amino acids: CASSQEIIPVRGRNGELFF.

This clone was counted only a few times. The chain combines TRBV6-1 with TRBJ1-6; tentatively, D is TRBD1 (5 bases). V gave up 2 bases and J gave up 6 bases, with 11 bases separating them. The CDR3 extends over 15 amino acids. Germline V lookup: CDR1 MNHNS, CDR2 SASEGT. DNA of the CDR3: TGTGCCAGCAGTGAACTGGGGCGAACTAATTCACCCCTCCACTTT. Its translation: CASSELGRTNSPLHF.

This chain joins TRBV11-1 and TRBJ2-1, with a weak D call TRBD2 (7 bases). V was pared by 5 bases and J by 8 bases, with 19 bases between. This CDR3 is 15 amino acids long. CDR1 is SGHAT and CDR2 is FQDESV in the germline V gene (reference sequence). The CDR3 nucleotides read TGTGCCAGCAGCCCAAGGGGGGGTGGTGGAGATGAGCAGTTCTTC. It codes for CASSPRGGGGDEQFF.

V usage is TRBV19 and J usage is TRBJ1-2, with D unresolved. The CDR3 is 16 amino acids. The V end was cut by 2 bases, the J end by 3 bases, with 16 bases between. Looked up from germline, CDR1 is LNHDA and CDR2 is SQIVND (reference sequence). As DNA, the CDR3 is TGTGCCAGTAGTATAATGCCGAATAATGGGGACTATGGCTACACCTTC. Translation: CASSIMPNNGDYGYTF.